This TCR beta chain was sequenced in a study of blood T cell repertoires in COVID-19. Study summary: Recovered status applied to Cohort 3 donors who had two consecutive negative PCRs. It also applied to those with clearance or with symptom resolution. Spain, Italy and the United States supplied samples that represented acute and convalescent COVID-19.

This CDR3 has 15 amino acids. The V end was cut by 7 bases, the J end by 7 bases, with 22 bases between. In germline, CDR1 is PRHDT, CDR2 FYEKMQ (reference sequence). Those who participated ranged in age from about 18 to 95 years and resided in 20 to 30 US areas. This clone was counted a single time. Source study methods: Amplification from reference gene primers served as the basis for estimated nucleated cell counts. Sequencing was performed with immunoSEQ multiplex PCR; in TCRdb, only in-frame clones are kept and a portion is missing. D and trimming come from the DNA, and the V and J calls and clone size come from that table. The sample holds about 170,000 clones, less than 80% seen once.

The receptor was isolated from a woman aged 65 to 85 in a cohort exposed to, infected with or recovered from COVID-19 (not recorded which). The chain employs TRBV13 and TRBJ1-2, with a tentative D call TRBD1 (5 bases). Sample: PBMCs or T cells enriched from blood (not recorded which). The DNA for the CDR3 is TGTGCCAGCACCTCCACCTCCCAGGGAATGTTTGGCTACACCTTC. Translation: CASTSTSQGMFGYTF.